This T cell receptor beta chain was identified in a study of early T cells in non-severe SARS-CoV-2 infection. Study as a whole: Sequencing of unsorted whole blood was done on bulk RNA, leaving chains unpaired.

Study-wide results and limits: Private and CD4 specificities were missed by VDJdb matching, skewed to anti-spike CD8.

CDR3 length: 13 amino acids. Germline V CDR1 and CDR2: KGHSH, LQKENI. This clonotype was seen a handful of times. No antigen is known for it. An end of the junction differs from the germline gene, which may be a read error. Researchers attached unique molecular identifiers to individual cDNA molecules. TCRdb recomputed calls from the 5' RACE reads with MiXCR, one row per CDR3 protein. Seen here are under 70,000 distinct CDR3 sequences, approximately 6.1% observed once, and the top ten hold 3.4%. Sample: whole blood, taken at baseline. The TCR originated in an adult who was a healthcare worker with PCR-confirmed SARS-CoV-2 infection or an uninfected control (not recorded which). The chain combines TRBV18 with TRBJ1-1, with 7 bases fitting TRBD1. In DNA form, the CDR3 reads TGTGCCAGCTCAGGTCGACAGGGAAATGAAGCTTCCTTT. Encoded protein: CASSGRQGNEASF.